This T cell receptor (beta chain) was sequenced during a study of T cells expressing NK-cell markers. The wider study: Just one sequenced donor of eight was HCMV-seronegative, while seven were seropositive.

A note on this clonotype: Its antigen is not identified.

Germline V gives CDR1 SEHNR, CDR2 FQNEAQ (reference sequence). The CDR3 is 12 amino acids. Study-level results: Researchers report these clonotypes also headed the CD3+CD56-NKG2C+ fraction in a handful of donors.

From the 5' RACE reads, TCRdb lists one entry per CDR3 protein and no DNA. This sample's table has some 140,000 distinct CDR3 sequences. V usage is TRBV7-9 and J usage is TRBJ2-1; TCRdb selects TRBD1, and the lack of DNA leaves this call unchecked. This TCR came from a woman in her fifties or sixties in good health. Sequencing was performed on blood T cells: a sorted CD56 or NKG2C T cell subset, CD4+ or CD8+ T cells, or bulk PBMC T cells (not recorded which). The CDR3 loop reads CASSSGTARGFF.